Described below is a single T cell receptor (beta chain) sequence and its context. As yet, its antigen is unknown. The CDR3 consists of 15 residues. Unmatched junction bases numbered 5, after V lost 3 bases and J lost 5 bases. Per germline, CDR1 SEHNR and CDR2 FQNEAQ (reference sequence). The source of the sample is a study of cytomegalovirus exposure and HLA in healthy donors. General study findings and limits: Prior analysis indicated that the majority of TCR beta V segments exhibited productivity approximately 90% or approximately 30% of the time.

PCR amplification relied on 60 Vbeta primers (plus 13 Jbeta primers). The method was immunoSEQ multiplex PCR; TCRdb's version includes in-frame clones alone and lacks a portion of them. The table lists 200,000 or so clones, 70% to 90% of them singletons. Nominally healthy donors provided the samples, though records likely missed some immune exposures. Sequenced input: PBMCs. This TCR was sampled from a woman between 18 and 30 years old in good health and CMV-seropositive. The V call is TRBV7-9, the J call TRBJ1-5, with 9 positions matching TRBD1. The CDR3 reads CASSLGQGGDQPQHF. CDR3 DNA: TGTGCCAGCAGCTTGGGACAGGGAGGGGATCAGCCCCAGCATTTT.